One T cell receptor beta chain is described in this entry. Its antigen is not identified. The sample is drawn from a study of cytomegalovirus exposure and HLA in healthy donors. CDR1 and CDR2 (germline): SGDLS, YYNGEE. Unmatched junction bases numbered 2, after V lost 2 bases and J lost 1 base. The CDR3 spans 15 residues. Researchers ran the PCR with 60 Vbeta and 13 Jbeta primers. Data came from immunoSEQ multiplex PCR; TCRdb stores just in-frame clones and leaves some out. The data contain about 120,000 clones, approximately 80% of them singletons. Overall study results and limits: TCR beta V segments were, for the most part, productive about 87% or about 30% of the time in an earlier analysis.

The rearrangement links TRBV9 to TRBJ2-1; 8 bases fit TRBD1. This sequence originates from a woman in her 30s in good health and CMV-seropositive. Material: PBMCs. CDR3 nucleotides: TGTGCCAGCAGCGTTGACAGGGGTTCCTACAATGAGCAGTTCTTC. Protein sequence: CASSVDRGSYNEQFF.